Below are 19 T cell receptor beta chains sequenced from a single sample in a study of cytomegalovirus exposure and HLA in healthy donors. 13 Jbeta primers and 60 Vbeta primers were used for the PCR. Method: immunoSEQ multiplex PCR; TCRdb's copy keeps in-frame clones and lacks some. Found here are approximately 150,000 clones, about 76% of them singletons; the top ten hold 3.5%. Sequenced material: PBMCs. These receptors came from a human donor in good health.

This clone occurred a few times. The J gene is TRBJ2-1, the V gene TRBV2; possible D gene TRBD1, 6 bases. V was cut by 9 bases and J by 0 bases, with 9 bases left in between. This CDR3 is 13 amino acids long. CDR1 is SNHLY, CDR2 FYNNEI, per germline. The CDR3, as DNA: TGTGCCAGTATAGGGGGCTCCTACAATGAGCAGTTCTTC. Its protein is CASIGGSYNEQFF.

Written as DNA, the CDR3 is TGTGCCAGCAGTTCCACCCCCGGGACTAGCGGGAGCGAGCCCCAAGAGACCCAGTACTTC. Residues: CASSSTPGTSGSEPQETQYF. V usage is TRBV27 and J usage is TRBJ2-5; 14 positions match TRBD2. Germline assignment: CDR1 MNHEY and CDR2 SMNVEV (reference sequence). V dropped 4 bases and J dropped 1; count of bases not matched to a gene: 14. The CDR3 extends over 20 amino acids.

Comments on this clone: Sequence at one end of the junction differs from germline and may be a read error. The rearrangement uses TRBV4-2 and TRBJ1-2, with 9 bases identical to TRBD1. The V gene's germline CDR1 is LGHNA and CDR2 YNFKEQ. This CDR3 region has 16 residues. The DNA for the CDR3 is TGTGCCAGCAGCCAAGACGTCGGGGACAGGGACTATGGCTACCCCTTC. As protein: CASSQDVGDRDYGYPF.

Written as DNA, the CDR3 is TGTGCCTGGAGTGTTGGAGGGAGCTCCTATAATTCACCCCTCCACTTT. It specifies CAWSVGGSSYNSPLHF. The chain has TRBV30 and TRBJ1-6; D ambiguous. The CDR3 runs to 16 residues. Germline CDR1 is GTSNPN and CDR2 is SVGIG (reference sequence). V shed 0 bases and J shed 0 bases, with 9 bases lying between them.

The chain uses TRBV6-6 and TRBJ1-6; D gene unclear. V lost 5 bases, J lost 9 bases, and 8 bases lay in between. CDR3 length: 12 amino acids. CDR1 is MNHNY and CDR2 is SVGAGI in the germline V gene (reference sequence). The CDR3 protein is CASSLLSSPLHF. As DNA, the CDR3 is TGTGCCAGCAGTCTTCTGAGTTCACCCCTCCACTTT.

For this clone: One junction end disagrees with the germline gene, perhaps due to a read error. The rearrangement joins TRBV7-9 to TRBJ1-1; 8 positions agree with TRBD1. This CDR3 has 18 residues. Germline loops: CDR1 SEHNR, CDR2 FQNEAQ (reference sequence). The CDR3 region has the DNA TGTTCCAGCAGCTTACTGGGGGTTCGGACAGGGATGAACACTGAAGCTTTCTTT. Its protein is CSSSLLGVRTGMNTEAFF.

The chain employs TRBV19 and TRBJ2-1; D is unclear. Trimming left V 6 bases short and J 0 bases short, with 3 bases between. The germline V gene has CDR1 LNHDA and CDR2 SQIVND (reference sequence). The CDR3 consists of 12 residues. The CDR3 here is CASSNSYNEQFF. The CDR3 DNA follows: TGTGCCAGTAGCAACTCCTACAATGAGCAGTTCTTC. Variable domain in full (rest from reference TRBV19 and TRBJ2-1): DGGITQSPKYLFRKEGQNVTLSCEQNLNHDAMYWYRQDPGQGLRLIYYSQIVNDFQKGDIAEGYSVSREKKESFPLTVTSAQKNPTAFYLCASSNSYNEQFFGPGTRLTVL.

This chain's CDR3 is CASSVGPGQNTEAFF. CDR3 sequence (DNA): TGTGCCAGCAGCGTAGGGCCAGGGCAGAACACTGAAGCTTTCTTT. The chain recombines TRBV9 with TRBJ1-1; a possible D gene is TRBD1 (5 bases). V lost 0 bases, J lost 1 base, and 10 bases lay in between. From germline, CDR1 is SGDLS and CDR2 YYNGEE. The CDR3 length is 15 residues.

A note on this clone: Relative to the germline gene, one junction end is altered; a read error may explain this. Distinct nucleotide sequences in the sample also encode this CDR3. Here the CDR3 reads CASSLAGDSYEQYF. CDR3 DNA sequence: TGTGCCAGCAGCTTAGCGGGGGACTCCTACGAACAGTACTTC. The V and J genes are TRBV5-4 and TRBJ2-7; 8 positions agree with TRBD2. This CDR3 contains 14 residues. CDR1 and CDR2 (germline): SGHNT, YYREEE (reference sequence).

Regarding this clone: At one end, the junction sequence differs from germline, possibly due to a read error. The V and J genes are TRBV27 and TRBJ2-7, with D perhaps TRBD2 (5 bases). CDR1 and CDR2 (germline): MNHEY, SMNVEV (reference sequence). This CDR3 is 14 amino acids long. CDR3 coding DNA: TGTGCCAGCAGACCGGGATCGCCCTCCTACGGGCAGTACTTC. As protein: CASRPGSPSYGQYF.

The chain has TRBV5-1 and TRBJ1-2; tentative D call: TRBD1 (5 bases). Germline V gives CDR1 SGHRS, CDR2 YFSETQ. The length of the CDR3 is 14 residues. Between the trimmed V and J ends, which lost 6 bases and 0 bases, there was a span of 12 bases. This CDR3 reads CASTPGPTNYGYTF. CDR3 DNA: TGCGCCAGCACCCCAGGGCCTACTAACTATGGCTACACCTTC.

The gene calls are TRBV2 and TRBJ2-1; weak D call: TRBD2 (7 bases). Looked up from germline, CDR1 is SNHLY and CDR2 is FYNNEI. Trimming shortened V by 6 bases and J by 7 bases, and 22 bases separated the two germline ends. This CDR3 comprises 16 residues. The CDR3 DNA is TGTGCCAGCAGACCCACACGGGGGGCGTTTTTGAATGAGCAGTTCTTC. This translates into CASRPTRGAFLNEQFF.

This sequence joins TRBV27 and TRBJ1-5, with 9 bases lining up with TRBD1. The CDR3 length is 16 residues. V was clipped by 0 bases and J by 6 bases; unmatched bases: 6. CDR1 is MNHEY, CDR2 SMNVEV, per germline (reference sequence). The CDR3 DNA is TGTGCCAGCAGTTTATCGAAGACAGGGGGGCCTCAGCCCCAGCATTTT. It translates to CASSLSKTGGPQPQHF.

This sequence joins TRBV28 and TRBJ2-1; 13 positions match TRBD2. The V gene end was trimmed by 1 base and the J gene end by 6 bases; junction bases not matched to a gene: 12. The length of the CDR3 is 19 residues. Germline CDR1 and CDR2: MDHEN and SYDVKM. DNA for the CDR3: TGTGCCAGCAGTTTATTACTAGCGGGAGGGCCAAGGTGGGGCAATGAGCAGTTCTTC. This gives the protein CASSLLLAGGPRWGNEQFF.

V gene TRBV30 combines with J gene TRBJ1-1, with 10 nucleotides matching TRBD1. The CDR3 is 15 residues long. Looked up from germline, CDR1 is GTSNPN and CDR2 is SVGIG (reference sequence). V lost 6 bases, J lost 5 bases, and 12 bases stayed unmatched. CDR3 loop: CACRPGQGERTEAFF. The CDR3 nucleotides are TGTGCCTGTAGGCCCGGACAGGGGGAGAGAACTGAAGCTTTCTTT.

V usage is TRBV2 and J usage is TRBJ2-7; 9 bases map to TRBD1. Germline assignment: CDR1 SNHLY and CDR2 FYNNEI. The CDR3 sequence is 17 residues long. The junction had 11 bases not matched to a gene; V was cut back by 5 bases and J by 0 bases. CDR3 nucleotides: TGTGCCAGCAGTTACCCAGAGGGACAGGGAAACTCCTACGAGCAGTACTTC. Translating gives CASSYPEGQGNSYEQYF.

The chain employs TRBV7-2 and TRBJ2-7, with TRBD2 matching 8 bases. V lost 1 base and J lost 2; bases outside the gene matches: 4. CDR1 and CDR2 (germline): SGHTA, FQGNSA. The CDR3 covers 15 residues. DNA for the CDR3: TGTGCCAGCAGCTTAGAGGGCGGGGGGCCCTACGAGCAGTACTTC. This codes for CASSLEGGGPYEQYF. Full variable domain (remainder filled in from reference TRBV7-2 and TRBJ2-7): GAGVSQSPSNKVTEKGKDVELRCDPISGHTALYWYRQSLGQGLEFLIYFQGNSAPDKSGLPSDRFSAERTGGSVSTLTIQRTQQEDSAVYLCASSLEGGGPYEQYFGPGTRLTVT.

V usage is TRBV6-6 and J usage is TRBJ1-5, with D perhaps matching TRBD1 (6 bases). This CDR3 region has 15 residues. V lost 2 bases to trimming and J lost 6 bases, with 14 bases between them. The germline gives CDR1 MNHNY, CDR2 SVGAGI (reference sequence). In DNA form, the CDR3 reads TGTGCCAGCAGTTACGAGGCCCCAGGGGCTCAGCCCCAGCATTTT. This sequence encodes CASSYEAPGAQPQHF.

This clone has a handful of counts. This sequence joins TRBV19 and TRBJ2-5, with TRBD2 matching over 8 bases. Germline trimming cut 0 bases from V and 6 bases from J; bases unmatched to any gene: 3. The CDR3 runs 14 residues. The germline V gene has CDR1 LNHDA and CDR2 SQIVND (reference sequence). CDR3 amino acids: CASSIDPGGKTQYF. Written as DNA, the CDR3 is TGTGCCAGTAGTATAGACCCGGGGGGGAAGACCCAGTACTTC.